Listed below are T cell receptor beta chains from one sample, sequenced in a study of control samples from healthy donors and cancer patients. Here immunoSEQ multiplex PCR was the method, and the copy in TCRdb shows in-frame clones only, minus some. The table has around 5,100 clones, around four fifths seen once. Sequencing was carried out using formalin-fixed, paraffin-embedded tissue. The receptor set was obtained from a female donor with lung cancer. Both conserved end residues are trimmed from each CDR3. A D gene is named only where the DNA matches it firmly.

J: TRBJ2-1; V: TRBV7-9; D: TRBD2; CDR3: ASSPQGGASGTLGNEQF
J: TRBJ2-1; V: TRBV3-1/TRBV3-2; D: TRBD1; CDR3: ASSPGTGYTDEQF
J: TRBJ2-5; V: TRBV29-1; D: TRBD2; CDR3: SASTSRAQETQY
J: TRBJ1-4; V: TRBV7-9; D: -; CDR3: ASSLVEGEKLF
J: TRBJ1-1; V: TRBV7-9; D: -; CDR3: ASSLDQTGAF
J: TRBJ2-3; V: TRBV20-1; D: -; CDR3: SASPGTDTQY
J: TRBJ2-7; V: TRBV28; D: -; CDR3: ASRLGESSYEQY
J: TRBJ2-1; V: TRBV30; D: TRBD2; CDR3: AWSRGRADEQF
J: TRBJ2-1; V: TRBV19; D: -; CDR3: ASSTGYIEQF
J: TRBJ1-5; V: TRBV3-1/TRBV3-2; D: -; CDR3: ASSQSGQPQH
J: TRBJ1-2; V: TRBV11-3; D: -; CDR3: ASSSAARGNYGYT
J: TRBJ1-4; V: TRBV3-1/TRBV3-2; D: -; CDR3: ASSLLGGRELF
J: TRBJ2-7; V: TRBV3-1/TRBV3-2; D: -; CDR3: ASSQEMDKRPYEQY
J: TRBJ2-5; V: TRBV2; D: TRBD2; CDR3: ASSGLAGGKETQY
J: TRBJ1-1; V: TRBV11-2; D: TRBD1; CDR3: ASSPGQGYYTEAF
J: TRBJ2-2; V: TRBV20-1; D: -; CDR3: SALYTGELF
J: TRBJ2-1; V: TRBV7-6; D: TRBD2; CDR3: ASSLQAGSTYNEQF
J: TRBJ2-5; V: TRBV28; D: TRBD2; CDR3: ASLPGLATETQY
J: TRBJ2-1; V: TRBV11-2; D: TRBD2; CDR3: ASSFASGSNEQF
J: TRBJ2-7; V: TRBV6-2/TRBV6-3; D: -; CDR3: ASSYSLLGGVYEQY
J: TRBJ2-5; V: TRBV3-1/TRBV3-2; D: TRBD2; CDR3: ASSQDIPGGPQETQY
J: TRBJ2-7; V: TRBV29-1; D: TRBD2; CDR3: SVGGTSGYEQY
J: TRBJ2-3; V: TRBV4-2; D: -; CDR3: ASSQDNGNADTQY
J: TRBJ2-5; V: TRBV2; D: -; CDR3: ASHFGETQY
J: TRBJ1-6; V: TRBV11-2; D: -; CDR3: ASSLGAGVSSPLH
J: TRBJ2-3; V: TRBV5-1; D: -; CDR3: ASSLEDRGTDTQY
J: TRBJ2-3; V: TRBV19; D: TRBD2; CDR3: ASSTPGTSVTDTQY
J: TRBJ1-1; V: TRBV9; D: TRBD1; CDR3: ASSETGGTEAF
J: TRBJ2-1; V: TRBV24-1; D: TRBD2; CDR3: ATQGERETSEQF
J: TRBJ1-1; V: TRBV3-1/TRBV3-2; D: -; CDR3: ASSQDFGTENTEAF
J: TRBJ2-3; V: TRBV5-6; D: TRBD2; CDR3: ASSFPAGGPFTGTDTQY
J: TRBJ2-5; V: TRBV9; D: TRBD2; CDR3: ASSERGGAWAQY
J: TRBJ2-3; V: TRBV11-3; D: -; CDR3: ASSVDSSRTDTQY
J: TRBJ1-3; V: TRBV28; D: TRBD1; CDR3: ASTGDRGVGNTIY
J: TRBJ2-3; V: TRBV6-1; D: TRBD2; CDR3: ASSDFSGRSDTQY
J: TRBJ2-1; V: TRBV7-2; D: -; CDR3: ASSPRTVNEQF
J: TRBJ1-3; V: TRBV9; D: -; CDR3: ASSVASGSYSGNTIY
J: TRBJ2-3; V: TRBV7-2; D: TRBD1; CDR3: ASSQDRGQTDTQY
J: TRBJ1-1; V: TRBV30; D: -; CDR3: AWSFGAQAQAF
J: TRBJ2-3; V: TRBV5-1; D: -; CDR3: ASSLDGTDTQY